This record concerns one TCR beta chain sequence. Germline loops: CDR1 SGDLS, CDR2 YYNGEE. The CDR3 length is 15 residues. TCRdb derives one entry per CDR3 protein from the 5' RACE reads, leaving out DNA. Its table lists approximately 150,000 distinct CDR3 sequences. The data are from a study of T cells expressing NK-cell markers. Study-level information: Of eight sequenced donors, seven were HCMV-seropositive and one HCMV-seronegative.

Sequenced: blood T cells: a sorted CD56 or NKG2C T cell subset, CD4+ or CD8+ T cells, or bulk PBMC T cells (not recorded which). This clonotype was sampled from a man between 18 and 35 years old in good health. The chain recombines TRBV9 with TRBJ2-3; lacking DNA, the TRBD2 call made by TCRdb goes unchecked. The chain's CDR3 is CASSVGTSGTDTQYF.